What follows is one T cell receptor beta chain and its context. The sample originates from a study of blood T cell repertoires in COVID-19. Background on the study: Both acute and convalescent COVID-19 samples were obtained from the United States, Italy and Spain. In each case, the material was cDNA or gDNA derived from T cells, B-cell-depleted T cells, or PBMCs.

Looked up from germline, CDR1 is SQVTM and CDR2 is ANQGSEA. The J segment lost 5 bases and the V segment lost 1 base, leaving 0 bases of the junction unmatched. The CDR3 extends over 12 amino acids. Per the study methods: Amplified reference gene primers provided the basis for estimating nucleated cell counts. TCRdb keeps only in-frame clones here, not all; method: immunoSEQ multiplex PCR. V, J and clone size are taken as reported in that table, and D and trimming were inferred from the DNA itself. The sample consists of fewer than 200,000 clones, approximately 84% of them appearing once. The origin of this receptor is a man aged 35 to 55 who had recovered from COVID-19. This chain joins TRBV29-1 and TRBJ2-3; 7 bases are shared with TRBD2. Sequenced material: peripheral blood. As DNA, the CDR3 is TGCAGCGTTGAAGCGGGAGGAGATACGCAGTATTTT. Amino acid sequence: CSVEAGGDTQYF.